This T cell receptor beta chain was recovered during a study of T cell clonotyping in hematopoietic cell transplantation. Blood collection times were about day -28 and days 30, 100, 180 posttransplant. Sequencing used immunoSEQ multiplex PCR; TCRdb keeps in-frame clones, though not all of them. The table includes fewer than 11,000 clones, approximately 80% detected once. Germline CDR1 and CDR2: SGHNT and YYREEE (reference sequence). With V trimmed by 7 bases and J by 5 bases, 9 bases remained unmatched. This CDR3 contains 15 residues. The specimen comprised PBMCs, sampled 30 days after allogeneic stem cell transplant. V usage is TRBV5-4 and J usage is TRBJ2-3; 11 positions agree with TRBD1. This receptor was taken from a female patient aged 40 to 50 who had an allogeneic stem cell transplant from a related donor, so T cells may come from the graft donor. Some clones in this sample may be carry-over from other donors' samples. The CDR3 sequence is CASSFQGQGGDTQYF. CDR3 DNA sequence: TGTGCCAGCTCCTTCCAGGGACAGGGGGGAGATACGCAGTATTTT.